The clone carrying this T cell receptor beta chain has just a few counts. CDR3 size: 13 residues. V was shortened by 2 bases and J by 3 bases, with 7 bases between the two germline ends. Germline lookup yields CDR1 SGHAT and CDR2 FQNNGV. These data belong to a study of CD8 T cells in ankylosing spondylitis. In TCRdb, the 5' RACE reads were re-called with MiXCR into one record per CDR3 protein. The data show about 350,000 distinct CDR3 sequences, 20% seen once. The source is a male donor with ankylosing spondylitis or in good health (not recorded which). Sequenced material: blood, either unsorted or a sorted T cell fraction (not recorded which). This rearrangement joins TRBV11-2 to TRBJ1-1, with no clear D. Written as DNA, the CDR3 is TGTGCCAGCAGCTTATCGGCGTACACTGAAGCTTTCTTT. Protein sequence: CASSLSAYTEAFF.